A selection of T cell receptor beta chains follows, all from one sample in a study of blood T cell repertoires in COVID-19. The repertoire was sequenced with immunoSEQ multiplex PCR; TCRdb's copy has only in-frame clones and lacks some. In the table there are roughly 250,000 clones, roughly 88% of which are singletons. The sequencing sample was made of PBMCs or T cells enriched from blood (not recorded which). All receptors come from a woman in her forties or fifties who had recovered from COVID-19. CDR3s include the opening cysteine and the closing phenylalanine or tryptophan. A D gene is named only where the DNA matches it firmly. A clone size is listed for some rows: how often the clone was seen (once, few, many), or a class if it is expanded.

size: NA
length: 15
V: TRBV27
D: TRBD2
J: TRBJ2-7
CDR3: CASGRRREGSYEQYF
DNA: TGTGCCAGCGGCCGGCGGCGGGAGGGCTCCTACGAGCAGTACTTC

size: NA
length: 16
V: TRBV29-1
D: TRBD1
J: TRBJ1-1
CDR3: CSVEGHRRTGQGGAFF
DNA: TGCAGCGTTGAGGGTCACCGGAGGACAGGGCAAGGGGGAGCTTTCTTT

size: NA
length: 13
V: TRBV7-8
D: TRBD1
J: TRBJ2-7
CDR3: CASSRTGSSEQYF
DNA: TGTGCCAGCAGCAGGACAGGGTCTAGCGAGCAGTACTTC

size: NA
length: 12
V: TRBV3-1/TRBV3-2
D: NA
J: TRBJ1-2
CDR3: CASSSRGYGYTF
DNA: TGTGCCAGCAGCTCAAGAGGGTATGGCTACACCTTC

size: NA
length: 14
V: TRBV5-4
D: NA
J: TRBJ2-7
CDR3: CASSLGAGTYEQYF
DNA: TGTGCCAGCAGCTTGGGGGCAGGGACCTACGAGCAGTACTTC

size: NA
length: 15
V: TRBV19
D: NA
J: TRBJ2-2
CDR3: CASSMSQHNTGELFF
DNA: TGTGCCAGTAGTATGTCACAGCATAACACCGGGGAGCTGTTTTTT

size: few
length: 13
V: TRBV2
D: NA
J: TRBJ1-1
CDR3: CARTAPGGTEAFF
DNA: TGTGCCAGGACAGCTCCCGGGGGGACTGAAGCTTTCTTT

size: NA
length: 15
V: TRBV7-9
D: NA
J: TRBJ2-1
CDR3: CASSPYRGGIDEQFF
DNA: TGTGCCAGCAGCCCCTATAGGGGGGGCATCGATGAGCAGTTCTTC

size: NA
length: 14
V: TRBV10-1
D: NA
J: TRBJ1-5
CDR3: CASSEGAAGQPQHF
DNA: TGCGCCAGCAGTGAAGGGGCCGCGGGGCAGCCCCAGCATTTT

size: NA
length: 17
V: TRBV4-1
D: TRBD1
J: TRBJ2-1
CDR3: CASSQGLRGQGNNEQFF
DNA: TGCGCCAGCAGCCAAGGGCTTAGGGGACAGGGCAACAATGAGCAGTTCTTC

size: NA
length: 16
V: TRBV24-1
D: NA
J: TRBJ1-3
CDR3: CATSDLRQGCRNTIYF
DNA: TGTGCCACCAGTGATTTGAGGCAGGGGTGTAGAAACACCATATATTTT

size: NA
length: 17
V: TRBV4-3
D: NA
J: TRBJ2-3
CDR3: CASSQDQASGPLDTQYF
DNA: TGCGCCAGCAGCCAAGATCAGGCGAGTGGGCCTTTAGATACGCAGTATTTT

size: NA
length: 14
V: TRBV30
D: TRBD1
J: TRBJ2-7
CDR3: CAWSGDRSSYEQYF
DNA: TGTGCCTGGAGTGGGGACAGGAGCTCCTACGAGCAGTACTTC

size: NA
length: 15
V: TRBV18
D: TRBD1
J: TRBJ2-5
CDR3: CASSPGTGGGETQYF
DNA: TGTGCCAGCTCACCAGGGACAGGGGGAGGAGAGACCCAGTACTTC

size: NA
length: 14
V: TRBV7-9
D: NA
J: TRBJ2-1
CDR3: CASSLKPVYNEQFF
DNA: TGTGCCAGCAGCTTAAAACCGGTCTACAATGAGCAGTTCTTC

size: NA
length: 15
V: TRBV6-5
D: TRBD1
J: TRBJ1-4
CDR3: CASSYHYGQGASLFF
DNA: TGTGCCAGCAGTTATCACTATGGACAGGGGGCATCACTGTTTTTT

size: NA
length: 15
V: TRBV2
D: NA
J: TRBJ2-7
CDR3: CASSDSPGGQYEQYF
DNA: TGTGCCAGCAGTGACTCCCCCGGAGGTCAGTACGAGCAGTACTTC

size: NA
length: 11
V: TRBV7-7
D: TRBD1
J: TRBJ1-1
CDR3: CATSQGPEAFF
DNA: TGTGCTACGTCACAGGGGCCTGAAGCTTTCTTT

size: once
length: 18
V: TRBV30
D: TRBD2
J: TRBJ2-5
CDR3: CAWSVGASGRVVWETQYF
DNA: TGTGCCTGGAGTGTTGGGGCTAGCGGGAGGGTGGTATGGGAGACCCAGTACTTC

size: NA
length: 11
V: TRBV20-1
D: NA
J: TRBJ1-2
CDR3: CSASGLWGYTF
DNA: TGCAGTGCTTCAGGGTTATGGGGCTACACCTTC

size: NA
length: 14
V: TRBV19
D: TRBD1
J: TRBJ1-5
CDR3: CASRRQGPGQPQHF
DNA: TGTGCCAGTAGGCGACAGGGACCGGGGCAGCCCCAGCATTTT

size: NA
length: 17
V: TRBV4-2
D: TRBD2
J: TRBJ2-3
CDR3: CASSQVAGGTSTDTQYF
DNA: TGTGCCAGCAGCCAAGTTGCGGGAGGGACTAGCACAGATACGCAGTATTTT

size: NA
length: 14
V: TRBV4-3
D: NA
J: TRBJ2-2
CDR3: CASSHFPGGGELFF
DNA: TGCGCCAGCAGCCACTTCCCTGGCGGCGGGGAGCTGTTTTTT

size: NA
length: 16
V: TRBV28
D: NA
J: TRBJ1-3
CDR3: CASSLIGAGYGNTIYF
DNA: TGTGCCAGCAGTTTAATCGGTGCAGGGTACGGAAACACCATATATTTT

size: NA
length: 13
V: TRBV7-2
D: NA
J: TRBJ2-1
CDR3: CASSYDGNGEQFF
DNA: TGTGCCAGCAGCTACGACGGGAACGGTGAGCAGTTCTTC

size: once
length: 15
V: TRBV9
D: NA
J: TRBJ1-6
CDR3: CASSVGERYNSPLHF
DNA: TGTGCCAGCAGCGTTGGGGAGAGGTATAATTCACCCCTCCACTTT

size: once
length: 14
V: TRBV7-8
D: NA
J: TRBJ1-2
CDR3: CASSSRDTAYGYTF
DNA: TGTGCCAGCAGCTCTAGGGACACAGCGTATGGCTACACCTTC

size: few
length: 15
V: TRBV11-2
D: NA
J: TRBJ2-7
CDR3: CASSEDERASLEQYF
DNA: TGTGCCAGCAGCGAGGATGAGAGGGCGTCCCTCGAGCAGTACTTC

size: NA
length: 16
V: TRBV6-1
D: TRBD1
J: TRBJ1-5
CDR3: CASSEGNRGIAQPQHF
DNA: TGTGCCAGCAGTGAAGGTAACAGGGGTATAGCGCAGCCCCAGCATTTT

size: NA
length: 15
V: TRBV18
D: TRBD1
J: TRBJ2-7
CDR3: CASSPQGQGAYEQYF
DNA: TGTGCCAGCTCACCCCAGGGACAGGGGGCCTACGAGCAGTACTTC

size: NA
length: 18
V: TRBV24-1
D: NA
J: TRBJ2-3
CDR3: CATSDRRALAGRTDTQYF
DNA: TGTGCCACCAGTGATCGCCGTGCTCTTGCGGGCCGCACAGATACGCAGTATTTT

size: NA
length: 15
V: TRBV4-3
D: TRBD1
J: TRBJ1-2
CDR3: CASSHTRTGARGYTF
DNA: TGCGCCAGCAGCCACACGAGGACAGGGGCACGAGGCTACACCTTC

size: few
length: 15
V: TRBV21-1
D: NA
J: TRBJ1-1
CDR3: CASSKNRGRRTEAFF
DNA: TGTGCCAGCAGCAAGAACAGGGGGAGAAGGACTGAAGCTTTCTTT

size: NA
length: 11
V: TRBV12-3/TRBV12-4
D: NA
J: TRBJ1-1
CDR3: CASSSAGEAFF
DNA: TGTGCCAGCAGTTCTGCAGGGGAAGCTTTCTTT

size: NA
length: 15
V: TRBV5-1
D: TRBD1
J: TRBJ2-7
CDR3: CASSTRQGATYEQYF
DNA: TGCGCCAGCAGCACACGACAGGGGGCGACCTACGAGCAGTACTTC

size: once
length: 14
V: TRBV7-2
D: NA
J: TRBJ2-1
CDR3: CASRDYRDTHEQFF
DNA: TGTGCCAGCAGGGATTACCGGGACACTCATGAGCAGTTCTTC

size: NA
length: 15
V: TRBV5-4
D: NA
J: TRBJ1-1
CDR3: CASSTGQLMNTEAFF
DNA: TGTGCCAGCAGCACAGGACAGCTCATGAACACTGAAGCTTTCTTT

size: once
length: 16
V: TRBV9
D: NA
J: TRBJ2-3
CDR3: CASSVVAGAVADTQYF
DNA: TGTGCCAGCAGCGTAGTAGCTGGAGCGGTCGCAGATACGCAGTATTTT

size: NA
length: 14
V: TRBV19
D: TRBD1
J: TRBJ1-2
CDR3: CASSTDRVGYGYTF
DNA: TGTGCCAGTAGTACGGACAGGGTGGGCTATGGCTACACCTTC

size: NA
length: 13
V: TRBV9
D: NA
J: TRBJ1-1
CDR3: CASSPSGPIEAFF
DNA: TGTGCCAGCAGCCCCTCGGGTCCAATAGAAGCTTTCTTT

size: NA
length: 13
V: TRBV3-1/TRBV3-2
D: TRBD2
J: TRBJ2-7
CDR3: CASSQDRREQQYF
DNA: TGTGCCAGCAGCCAAGATAGGCGGGAGCAGCAGTACTTC

size: NA
length: 11
V: TRBV19
D: TRBD1
J: TRBJ1-1
CDR3: CASSRGTEAFF
DNA: TGTGCCAGTAGCAGGGGGACTGAAGCTTTCTTT

size: NA
length: 17
V: TRBV21-1
D: NA
J: TRBJ2-1
CDR3: CASSKEGLAVSYNEQFF
DNA: TGTGCCAGCAGCAAAGAAGGCCTAGCGGTCTCCTACAATGAGCAGTTCTTC

size: NA
length: 19
V: TRBV4-3
D: TRBD1
J: TRBJ1-4
CDR3: CASSQEPDRGRQSNEKLFF
DNA: TGCGCCAGCAGCCAGGAACCCGACAGGGGGCGTCAATCTAATGAAAAACTGTTTTTT

size: NA
length: 15
V: TRBV19
D: NA
J: TRBJ1-5
CDR3: CASSSLFYSNQPQHF
DNA: TGTGCCAGTAGTTCCCTTTTCTATAGCAATCAGCCCCAGCATTTT

size: NA
length: 14
V: TRBV7-2
D: TRBD2
J: TRBJ2-7
CDR3: CASSLTSGSYEQYF
DNA: TGTGCCAGCAGCCTAACTAGCGGCTCCTACGAGCAGTACTTC

size: NA
length: 14
V: TRBV7-2
D: NA
J: TRBJ2-7
CDR3: CASNPMTGTYEQYF
DNA: TGTGCCAGCAACCCAATGACGGGTACCTACGAGCAGTACTTC